The subject of this entry is one T cell receptor (beta chain). This entry comes from a study of blood T cell repertoires in COVID-19. Method: immunoSEQ multiplex PCR; TCRdb's copy keeps in-frame clones and lacks some. This sample yields about 310,000 clones, of which around 91% are seen a single time; about 9.5% belongs to the top ten. V was trimmed by 3 bases and J by 4 bases, leaving 15 bases between them. The CDR3 contains 15 residues. CDR1 and CDR2 from the germline V gene are KGHSH and LQKENI. Sequenced input: PBMCs or T cells enriched from blood (not recorded which). The V and J genes are TRBV18 and TRBJ1-2; D not certain. The receptor's source is a woman between 35 and 50 years old who had recovered from COVID-19. Here the CDR3 reads CASSPDGSRGYGYTF. CDR3 DNA sequence: TGTGCCAGCTCACCGGACGGAAGTCGGGGCTATGGCTACACCTTC.